One sample yielded the 3 T cell receptor beta chains listed below, sequenced in a study of type 1 regulatory T cells. Using its own MiXCR run on the reads, TCRdb lists one record per CDR3 protein. Altogether some 89,000 distinct CDR3 sequences are present, 25% to 40% being singletons, with the ten largest covering about 2%. Sequencing was carried out using CD4+ T cells, either the whole sample or a sorted fraction (not recorded which). These receptors were collected from a human donor in good health.

The chain uses TRBV11-2 and TRBJ2-4, with 9 bases identical to TRBD2. The CDR3 runs 13 residues. The germline gives CDR1 SGHAT, CDR2 FQNNGV. V was clipped by 7 bases and J by 8 bases; unmatched bases: 6. The CDR3 loop reads CASTRGGYDIQYF. As DNA, the CDR3 is TGTGCCAGCACGCGGGGGGGTTACGACATTCAGTACTTC.

V gene TRBV7-2 combines with J gene TRBJ2-1; 13 positions agree with TRBD2. The germline V gene encodes CDR1 SGHTA and CDR2 FQGNSA. This CDR3 has 18 amino acids. V dropped 8 bases and J dropped 0; count of bases not matched to a gene: 10. CDR3: CASLGLAGARSSYNEQFF. The CDR3 DNA is TGTGCCAGCTTAGGACTAGCGGGAGCCAGGAGCTCCTACAATGAGCAGTTCTTC. Filled out from reference TRBV7-2 and TRBJ2-1, the complete variable domain reads GAGVSQSPSNKVTEKGKDVELRCDPISGHTALYWYRQSLGQGLEFLIYFQGNSAPDKSGLPSDRFSAERTGGSVSTLTIQRTQQEDSAVYLCASLGLAGARSSYNEQFFGPGTRLTVL.

The V and J genes are TRBV27 and TRBJ2-2; D ambiguous. Germline CDR1 and CDR2: MNHEY and SMNVEV (reference sequence). V lost 6 bases and J lost 0, with 14 bases in between. The CDR3 loop spans 16 amino acids. The CDR3 DNA reads TGTGCCAGCAGCCCCCGCCAGGATACGAACACCGGGGAGCTGTTTTTT. Translated, it gives CASSPRQDTNTGELFF.